This entry is about one TCR beta chain. Its specificity is not known. The data were taken from a study of T-cell memory formation after mild COVID-19. Study-level findings and limits: Some clones that responded turned up in pre-infection memory, which suggests that cross-reactive memory joined in. Most CD4+ clones that shrank were in CM and EM, while CD8+ ones turned up in EMRA. Day 15 to 85 contracting clones showed balanced CD4/CD8; day 15 to 37 expanders favored CD4+.

TCR alpha and TCR beta cDNA libraries carrying sample barcodes and UMIs came from 5'RACE with constant-segment primers. TCRdb itself ran the 5' RACE reads through MiXCR, one entry per CDR3 protein. There are approximately 300,000 distinct CDR3 sequences in the sample; around a sixth occur only once, and roughly 20% lies in the top ten. V gave up 3 bases and J gave up 2 bases, with 8 bases separating them. In germline, CDR1 is SGDLS, CDR2 YYNGEE. The CDR3 covers 13 residues. The sequenced sample was PBMCs or a T cell subset sorted from them (not recorded which). The rearrangement uses TRBV9 and TRBJ1-2; D unresolved. This receptor was taken from a man between 18 and 35 years old who had mild COVID-19 (a few samples of this study predate the infection). Cell type and time point are not known. The CDR3 DNA reads TGTGCCAGCAGCGAGACACAGAACTATGGCTACACCTTC. Translating it yields CASSETQNYGYTF.